This T cell receptor (beta chain) was profiled in a study of blood T cell repertoires in COVID-19. Study summary: Samples taken during acute and convalescent COVID-19 were collected in the United States, Italy and Spain. PBMCs, B-cell-depleted T cells, or T cells provided the cDNA or gDNA that made up the material.

Trimming pared 2 bases from V and 0 bases from J, leaving 10 bases between. Germline V CDR1 and CDR2: MGHRA, YSYEKL. There are 15 residues in the CDR3. Per the original data handling: Counts of nucleated cells, estimated from reference gene primer amplification, were obtained. The method was immunoSEQ multiplex PCR; TCRdb's version includes in-frame clones alone and lacks a portion of them. V and J calls and clone size follow that table, whereas D and trimming were derived from the DNA. The top ten clones hold about 12% of a sample with about 270,000 clones, around 85% of them seen once. This clone was detected only a few times.

Input material: peripheral blood. The rearrangement joins TRBV4-1 to TRBJ1-2; D remains unclear. The TCR sequence derives from a woman aged 30 to 39 with COVID-19, enrolled during active disease. The CDR3 bases are TGCGCCAGCAGCCAACTGCACGGTCCTAACTATGGCTACACCTTC. It specifies CASSQLHGPNYGYTF.